What follows are 13 T cell receptor beta chains derived from one specimen sequenced in a study of blood T cell repertoires in COVID-19. Some clones are missing from TCRdb's copy, which holds only in-frame ones; the method was immunoSEQ multiplex PCR. The table lists about 70,000 clones, approximately 88% of them singletons. The source material was peripheral blood. The receptors originated from a woman in her 70s with acute or convalescent COVID-19.

The chain recombines TRBV28 with TRBJ2-5; tentative D call: TRBD2 (5 bases). The germline CDR1 and CDR2 sequences are MDHEN and SYDVKM. The V and J ends lost 11 bases and 4 bases respectively, with 17 bases between them. This CDR3 spans 13 amino acids. DNA of the CDR3: TGTGCCGCGAATCACGAGGGTATAGAGACCCAGTACTTC. It yields the protein CAANHEGIETQYF.

V and J are TRBV7-2 and TRBJ1-3; D gene uncertain. The germline V gene encodes CDR1 SGHTA and CDR2 FQGNSA. The CDR3 is 16 amino acids. V lost 1 base, J lost 0 bases, and 10 bases lay in between. CDR3 sequence: CASSLGPPDSGNTIYF. The CDR3 coding sequence is TGTGCCAGCAGCTTAGGGCCCCCAGACTCTGGAAACACCATATATTTT.

With respect to this clone: The same CDR3 also results from other DNA sequences found in this sample. The V call is TRBV2, the J call TRBJ1-5; 8 bases fit TRBD1. V shed 4 bases, J shed 1 base, and the junction held 0 bases outside the gene matches. The CDR3 extends over 14 amino acids. CDR1 is SNHLY and CDR2 is FYNNEI in the germline V gene. CDR3 protein: CASSGQGSNQPQHF. In DNA form, the CDR3 reads TGTGCCAGCAGTGGACAGGGGAGCAATCAGCCCCAGCATTTT. Full variable domain (rest looked up from reference TRBV2 and TRBJ1-5): EPEVTQTPSHQVTQMGQEVILRCVPISNHLYFYWYRQILGQKVEFLVSFYNNEISEKSEIFDDQFSVERPDGSNFTLKIRSTKLEDSAMYFCASSGQGSNQPQHFGDGTRLSIL.

The rearrangement joins TRBV12-5 to TRBJ2-3; D gene ambiguous. V lost 0 bases and J lost 5, with 9 bases in between. CDR1 and CDR2 (germline): LGHNT, FRNRAP. The CDR3 spans 14 residues. The chain's CDR3 is CASGLVPNRDTQYF. The CDR3 DNA reads TGTGCTAGTGGTTTGGTACCTAACCGAGATACGCAGTATTTT.

The CDR3, as DNA: TGTGCCAGTAGTATAGGTAGCGGCTCCTACAATGAGCAGTTCTTC. Translating gives CASSIGSGSYNEQFF. V is TRBV19 and J is TRBJ2-1, with a weak D call TRBD2 (6 bases). Germline assignment: CDR1 LNHDA and CDR2 SQIVND (reference sequence). The length of the CDR3 is 15 residues. V lost 1 base and J 0 bases, leaving 7 bases between the germline ends.

This clone was recorded only once. The genes are TRBV28 and TRBJ2-7; 11 bases are shared with TRBD2. The germline V gene encodes CDR1 MDHEN and CDR2 SYDVKM. Losses at the gene ends were 6 bases for V and 2 bases for J; bases not matched to a gene: 3. This CDR3 is 14 amino acids long. The CDR3 DNA reads TGTGCCAGCAGGCTAGCGGGGGGTCCCTACGAGCAGTACTTC. This translates into CASRLAGGPYEQYF. Using reference TRBV28 and TRBJ2-7 for the parts outside the CDR3, the full variable domain is DVKVTQSSRYLVKRTGEKVFLECVQDMDHENMFWYRQDPGLGLRLIYFSYDVKMKEKGDIPEGYSVSREKKERFSLILESASTNQTSMYLCASRLAGGPYEQYFGPGTRLTVT.

This chain connects TRBV28 to TRBJ1-2, with a tentative D call TRBD1 (5 bases). CDR1 MDHEN and CDR2 SYDVKM come from the germline V gene. The CDR3 sequence is 13 residues long. Trimming removed 2 bases at V and 8 bases at J, with 12 bases between. The CDR3 region has the DNA TGTGCCAGCAGTTTAGGGGCCCTTTGGGGCTACACCTTC. Its protein is CASSLGALWGYTF.

The V and J genes are TRBV6-5 and TRBJ1-2, with 7 positions matching TRBD1. The CDR3 length is 15 residues. The V gene end was trimmed by 4 bases and the J gene end by 5 bases; junction bases not matched to a gene: 10. From germline, CDR1 is MNHEY and CDR2 SVGAGI. The CDR3 protein is CASSSPTGLRYGYTF. The CDR3 DNA follows: TGTGCCAGCAGTTCCCCGACAGGGCTCCGGTATGGCTACACCTTC.

A single count supports this clone. CDR3 residues: CASSGEGSRGEKLFF. The CDR3 region has the DNA TGCGCCAGCAGCGGGGAAGGGTCCCGGGGAGAAAAACTGTTTTTT. The V call is TRBV5-1, the J call TRBJ1-4, with D uncertain. V lost 4 bases and J 8 bases, leaving 18 bases between the germline ends. Germline lookup yields CDR1 SGHRS and CDR2 YFSETQ. The CDR3 has 15 residues.

V gene TRBV6-5 combines with J gene TRBJ1-3; 8 nucleotides line up with TRBD1. In germline, CDR1 is MNHEY, CDR2 SVGAGI. This CDR3 region has 11 residues. J gave up 8 bases and V 9 bases, and 3 bases lay outside the gene matches. CDR3 bases: TGTGCCAGTTACAGGGGGGACACCATATATTTT. As protein: CASYRGDTIYF.

The V and J genes are TRBV7-9 and TRBJ1-3, with 8 bases identical to TRBD1. CDR1 and CDR2 (germline): SEHNR, FQNEAQ (reference sequence). The CDR3 has 16 amino acids. Trimming at V came to 5 bases and at J to 4 bases, leaving 10 bases not matched to a gene. This CDR3 reads CASSPGAGGLGNTIYF. The CDR3 region has the DNA TGTGCCAGCAGCCCCGGGGCAGGGGGCCTCGGAAACACCATATATTTT.

V is TRBV12-3 or TRBV12-4 and J is TRBJ1-2; D is uncertain. This CDR3 comprises 12 residues. With 0 bases removed from V and 5 bases from J, the gap between germline ends came to 4 bases. CDR3 nucleotide sequence: TGTGCCAGCAGTTTAGCCCCGTATGGCTACACCTTC. Translating gives CASSLAPYGYTF.

This sequence joins TRBV7-8 and TRBJ2-1; no reliable D call. The V end lost 5 bases, the J end lost 0 bases, and 11 bases lay between the germline ends. The length of the CDR3 is 15 residues. From germline, CDR1 is SGHVS and CDR2 FQNEAQ. The CDR3 DNA sequence: TGTGCCAGCAGCCTACTCAGGTTCTCCTACAATGAGCAGTTCTTC. Translating gives CASSLLRFSYNEQFF.